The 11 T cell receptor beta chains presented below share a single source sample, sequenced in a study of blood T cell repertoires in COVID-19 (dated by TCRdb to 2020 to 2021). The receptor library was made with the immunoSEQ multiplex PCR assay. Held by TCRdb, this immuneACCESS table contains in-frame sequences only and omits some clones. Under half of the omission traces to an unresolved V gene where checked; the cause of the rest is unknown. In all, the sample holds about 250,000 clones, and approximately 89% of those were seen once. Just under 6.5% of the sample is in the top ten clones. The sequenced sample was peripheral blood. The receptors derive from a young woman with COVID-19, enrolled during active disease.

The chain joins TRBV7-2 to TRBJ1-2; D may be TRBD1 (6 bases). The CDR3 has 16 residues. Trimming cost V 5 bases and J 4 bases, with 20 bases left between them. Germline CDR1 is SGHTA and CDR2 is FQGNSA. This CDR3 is CASSPWGHGIPYGYTF. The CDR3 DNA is TGTGCCAGCAGCCCGTGGGGGCACGGGATCCCCTATGGCTACACCTTC.

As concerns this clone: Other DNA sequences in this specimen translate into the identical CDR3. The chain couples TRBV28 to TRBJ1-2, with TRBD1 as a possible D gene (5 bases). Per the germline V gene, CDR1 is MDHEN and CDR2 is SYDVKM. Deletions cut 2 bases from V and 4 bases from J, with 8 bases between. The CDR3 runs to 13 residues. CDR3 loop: CASSLAGGYGYTF. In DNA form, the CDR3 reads TGTGCCAGCAGTTTAGCGGGGGGCTATGGCTACACCTTC.

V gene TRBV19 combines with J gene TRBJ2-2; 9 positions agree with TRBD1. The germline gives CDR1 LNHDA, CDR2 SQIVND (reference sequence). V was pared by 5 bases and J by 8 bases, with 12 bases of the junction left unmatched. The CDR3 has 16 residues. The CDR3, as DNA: TGTGCCAGTAGTGCACCGGGACAGGGTAAAGGGGGGGAGCTGTTTTTT. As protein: CASSAPGQGKGGELFF.

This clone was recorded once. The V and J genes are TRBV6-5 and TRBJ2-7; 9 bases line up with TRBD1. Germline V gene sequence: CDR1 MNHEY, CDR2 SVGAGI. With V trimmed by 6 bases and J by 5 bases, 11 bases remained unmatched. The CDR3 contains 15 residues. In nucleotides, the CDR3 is TGTGCCAGCAGGCCTGACAGGGGGTGGTCCCACGAGCAGTACTTC. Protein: CASRPDRGWSHEQYF.

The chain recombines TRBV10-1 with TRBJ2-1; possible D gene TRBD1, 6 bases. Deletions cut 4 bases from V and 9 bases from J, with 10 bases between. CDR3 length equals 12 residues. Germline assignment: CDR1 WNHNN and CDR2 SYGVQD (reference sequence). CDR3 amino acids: CASSARGSEQFF. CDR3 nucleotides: TGCGCCAGCAGTGCTAGGGGGAGTGAGCAGTTCTTC.

CDR3 sequence reads: CASSFPGSSYEQYV. The CDR3, as DNA: TGTGCCAGCAGTTTTCCGGGGAGCTCCTACGAGCAGTACGTC. J is TRBJ2-7 and V is TRBV6-2 or TRBV6-3; possibly TRBD2 for D (5 bases). Germline CDR1 MNHEY, CDR2 SVGEGT. Deletions cut 4 bases from V and 0 bases from J, with 10 bases between. The CDR3 length is 14 residues.

Here the CDR3 DNA reads TGTGCCAGCAGCTTAGGGAGGGTCACTAATGAAAAACTGTTTTTT. This translates into CASSLGRVTNEKLFF. The chain joins TRBV7-9 to TRBJ1-4, with no clear D. The CDR3 has 15 residues. CDR1 and CDR2 from the germline V gene are SEHNR and FQNEAQ (reference sequence). Trimming took 1 base from V and 2 from J, leaving 8 bases between them.

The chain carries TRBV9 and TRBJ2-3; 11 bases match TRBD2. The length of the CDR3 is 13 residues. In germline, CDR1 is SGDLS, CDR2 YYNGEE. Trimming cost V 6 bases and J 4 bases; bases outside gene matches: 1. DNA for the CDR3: TGTGCCAGCACTAGCGGGGGGCCAGATACGCAGTATTTT. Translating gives CASTSGGPDTQYF. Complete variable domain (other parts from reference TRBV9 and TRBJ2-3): DSGVTQTPKHLITATGQRVTLRCSPRSGDLSVYWYQQSLDQGLQFLIQYYNGEERAKGNILERFSAQQFPDLHSELNLSSLELGDSALYFCASTSGGPDTQYFGPGTRLTVL.

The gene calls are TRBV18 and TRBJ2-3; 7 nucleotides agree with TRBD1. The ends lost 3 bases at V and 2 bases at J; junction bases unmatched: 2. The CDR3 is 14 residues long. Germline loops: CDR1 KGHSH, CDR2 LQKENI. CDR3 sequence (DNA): TGTGCCAGCTCACCGGGACAGTACACAGATACGCAGTATTTT. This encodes CASSPGQYTDTQYF.

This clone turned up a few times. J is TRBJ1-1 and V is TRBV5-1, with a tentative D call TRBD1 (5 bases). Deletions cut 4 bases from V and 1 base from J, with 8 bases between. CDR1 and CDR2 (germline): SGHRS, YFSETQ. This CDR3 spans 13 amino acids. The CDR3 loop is CASSGAPNTEAFF. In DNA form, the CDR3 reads TGCGCCAGCAGCGGGGCTCCGAACACTGAAGCTTTCTTT. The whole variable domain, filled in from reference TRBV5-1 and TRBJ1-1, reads KAGVTQTPRYLIKTRGQQVTLSCSPISGHRSVSWYQQTPGQGLQFLFEYFSETQRNKGNFPGRFSGRQFSNSRSEMNVSTLELGDSALYLCASSGAPNTEAFFGQGTRLTVV.

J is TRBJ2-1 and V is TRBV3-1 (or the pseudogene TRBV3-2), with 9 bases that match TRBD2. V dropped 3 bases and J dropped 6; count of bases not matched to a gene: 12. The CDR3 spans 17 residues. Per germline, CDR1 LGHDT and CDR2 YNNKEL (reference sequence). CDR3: CASSHSKTGLATNEQFF. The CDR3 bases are TGTGCCAGCAGCCATTCCAAAACAGGACTAGCGACCAATGAGCAGTTCTTC.